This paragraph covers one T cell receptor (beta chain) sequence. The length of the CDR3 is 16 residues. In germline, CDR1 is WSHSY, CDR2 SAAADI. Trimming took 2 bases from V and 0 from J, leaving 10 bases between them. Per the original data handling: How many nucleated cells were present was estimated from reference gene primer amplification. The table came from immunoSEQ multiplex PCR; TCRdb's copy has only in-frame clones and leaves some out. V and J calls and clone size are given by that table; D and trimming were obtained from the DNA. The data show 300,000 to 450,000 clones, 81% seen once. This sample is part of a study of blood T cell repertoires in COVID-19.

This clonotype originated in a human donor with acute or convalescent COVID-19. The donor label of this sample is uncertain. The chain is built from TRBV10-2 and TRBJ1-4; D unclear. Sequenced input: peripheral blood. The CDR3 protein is CASSELLETTNEKLFF. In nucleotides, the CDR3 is TGCGCCAGCAGTGAGCTGCTAGAGACAACTAATGAAAAACTGTTTTTT.